These 8 T cell receptor beta chains were all obtained from the same sample, sequenced in a study of cytomegalovirus exposure and HLA in healthy donors. PCR employed 60 Vbeta and 13 Jbeta primers. Sequenced by immunoSEQ multiplex PCR; TCRdb stores in-frame clones only, minus some. The table lists some 70,000 clones, about four fifths of them singletons. The sequencing sample was made of PBMCs. Receptor source: a woman between 45 and 60 years old in good health and CMV-seronegative.

The chain employs TRBV30 and TRBJ1-6; 11 bases are shared with TRBD1. Germline CDR1 and CDR2: GTSNPN and SVGIG (reference sequence). Germline trimming cut 2 bases from V and 9 bases from J; bases unmatched to any gene: 3. This CDR3 has 14 amino acids. Written as DNA, the CDR3 is TGTGCCTGGAGTCCGGGACAGGGGGTTTCACCCCTCCACTTT. Translation: CAWSPGQGVSPLHF.

The gene calls are TRBV19 and TRBJ1-1, with 7 bases that match TRBD1. The CDR3 spans 14 residues. Per germline, CDR1 LNHDA and CDR2 SQIVND (reference sequence). V lost 5 bases and J lost 6; bases outside the gene matches: 9. The CDR3 sequence is CASSPGTVTAEAFF. CDR3 nucleotides: TGTGCCAGTAGTCCCGGGACAGTAACCGCTGAAGCTTTCTTT. Variable domain in full (rest from reference TRBV19 and TRBJ1-1): DGGITQSPKYLFRKEGQNVTLSCEQNLNHDAMYWYRQDPGQGLRLIYYSQIVNDFQKGDIAEGYSVSREKKESFPLTVTSAQKNPTAFYLCASSPGTVTAEAFFGQGTRLTVV.

This chain connects TRBV4-1 to TRBJ1-1, with a tentative D call TRBD1 (5 bases). Per germline, CDR1 MGHRA and CDR2 YSYEKL. There are 15 residues in the CDR3. Trimming left V 3 bases short and J 0 bases short, with 11 bases between. The CDR3 DNA sequence: TGCGCCAGCAGCCACGACACAGGTATGAACACTGAAGCTTTCTTT. Residues: CASSHDTGMNTEAFF.

The genes are TRBV5-6 and TRBJ1-5; a possible D gene is TRBD1 (5 bases). V lost 2 bases and J lost 5, with 8 bases in between. CDR3 length: 13 amino acids. Germline values: CDR1 SGHDT, CDR2 YYEEEE. The chain's CDR3 is CASSLSGDQPQHF. The CDR3 DNA sequence: TGTGCCAGCAGCTTATCGGGGGATCAGCCCCAGCATTTT.

The V and J genes are TRBV4-2 and TRBJ2-1; maybe TRBD2 (7 bases). The V gene lost 0 bases and the J gene lost 3 bases, with 12 bases spanning the gap. The length of the CDR3 is 16 residues. CDR1 is LGHNA, CDR2 YNFKEQ, per germline. Written as DNA, the CDR3 is TGTGCCAGCAGCCAAGAACCGGGGGGCCTCTACAATGAGCAGTTCTTC. This sequence encodes CASSQEPGGLYNEQFF.

The sample holds one count of this clone. The V gene is TRBV5-1, the J gene TRBJ2-6, with 8 bases identical to TRBD1. Germline V CDR1 and CDR2: SGHRS, YFSETQ. CDR3 length: 17 residues. The trim removed 1 base at V and 2 bases at J, leaving 5 bases unmatched. The CDR3 nucleotides read TGCGCCAGCAGCTTGACAGGGGGAAGGACTGGGGCCAACGTCCTGACTTTC. Residues: CASSLTGGRTGANVLTF.

This rearrangement joins TRBV19 to TRBJ2-1, with 7 bases matching TRBD1. The CDR3 loop spans 14 amino acids. Germline CDR1 is LNHDA and CDR2 is SQIVND (reference sequence). V trimming: 5 bases; J trimming: 4 bases; junction bases outside the gene matches: 5. The CDR3 loop reads CASSPGTVYNEQFF. Written as DNA, the CDR3 is TGTGCCAGTAGTCCCGGGACAGTATACAATGAGCAGTTCTTC.

The J gene is TRBJ1-3, the V gene TRBV6-5; D is perhaps TRBD1 (5 bases). Germline V gene sequence: CDR1 MNHEY, CDR2 SVGAGI. V lost 6 bases, J lost 0 bases, and 12 bases lay in between. The CDR3 length is 15 residues. The CDR3 spells CASRMTAHSGNTIYF. CDR3 nucleotides: TGTGCCAGCAGAATGACAGCCCACTCTGGAAACACCATATATTTT.